The 7 T cell receptor beta chains below come from one sample, sequenced in a study of OX40 agonist ivuxolimab in advanced cancers. Sequencing was performed with immunoSEQ multiplex PCR; in TCRdb, only in-frame clones are kept and a portion is missing. The table lists 55,000 to 65,000 clones, under 95% of them singletons, with about 0.44% in the top ten. The sample was CD4+ or CD8+ T cells sorted from blood, taken in a trial of the OX40 agonist ivuxolimab. The receptors were sampled from an adult with an advanced solid tumor such as melanoma, head and neck, liver or kidney cancer.

The rearrangement uses TRBV6-1 and TRBJ1-2; 10 nucleotides line up with TRBD1. The CDR3 covers 14 residues. The trim removed 6 bases at V and 8 bases at J, leaving 9 bases unmatched. Germline CDR1 and CDR2: MNHNS and SASEGT. In DNA form, the CDR3 reads TGTGCCAGCAGCCCGGGACAGGGGACGTCCGGCTACACCTTC. It yields the protein CASSPGQGTSGYTF.

The rearrangement uses TRBV6-1 and TRBJ1-4; the D is unclear. This CDR3 has 15 residues. Germline V gene sequence: CDR1 MNHNS, CDR2 SASEGT. V lost 3 bases, J lost 3 bases, and 11 bases lay in between. For the CDR3, the DNA is TGTGCCAGCAGTGAGGTCCCGACACCTAATGAAAAACTGTTTTTT. Protein: CASSEVPTPNEKLFF.

This clone was detected only once. V and J are TRBV4-1 and TRBJ2-1; 7 bases are a match to TRBD2. Trimming removed 1 base from V and 2 bases from J; junction bases left unmatched: 8. Germline V lookup: CDR1 MGHRA, CDR2 YSYEKL. The CDR3 loop spans 17 amino acids. The CDR3 loop is CASSQGRAGVAYNEQFF. The CDR3 DNA is TGCGCCAGCAGCCAAGGGAGGGCGGGAGTCGCCTACAATGAGCAGTTCTTC.

The chain recombines TRBV18 with TRBJ2-1; 7 nucleotides align to TRBD2. The CDR3 extends over 16 amino acids. The germline V gene has CDR1 KGHSH and CDR2 LQKENI. With V trimmed by 6 bases and J by 3 bases, 11 bases remained unmatched. CDR3 residues: CASSPFGGGNYNEQFF. For the CDR3, the DNA is TGTGCCAGCTCCCCCTTTGGGGGAGGGAACTACAATGAGCAGTTCTTC.

This chain links TRBV18 with TRBJ1-1; D is ambiguous. The CDR3 runs to 11 residues. V lost 6 bases and J lost 1, with 3 bases in between. Looked up from germline, CDR1 is KGHSH and CDR2 is LQKENI. CDR3 sequence reads: CASSQNTEAFF. CDR3 bases: TGTGCCAGCTCTCAGAACACTGAAGCTTTCTTT.

The V and J genes are TRBV2 and TRBJ1-3; no clear D gene. From germline, CDR1 is SNHLY and CDR2 FYNNEI. CDR3 size: 15 residues. Trimming took off 4 bases at V and 0 bases at J, with 10 bases between the two ends. The CDR3 here is CASSGGSASGNTIYF. DNA of the CDR3: TGTGCCAGCAGTGGAGGAAGTGCCTCTGGAAACACCATATATTTT.

V usage is TRBV9 and J usage is TRBJ1-2; tentative D call: TRBD1 (5 bases). The CDR3 loop spans 13 amino acids. CDR1 SGDLS and CDR2 YYNGEE come from the germline V gene. The V and J ends lost 7 bases and 8 bases respectively, with 18 bases between them. The CDR3, as DNA: TGTGCCAGCCGCGGGACGATGCGGTCCGGCTACACCTTC. Residues: CASRGTMRSGYTF. The variable domain in full, with the rest retrieved from reference TRBV9 and TRBJ1-2, is DSGVTQTPKHLITATGQRVTLRCSPRSGDLSVYWYQQSLDQGLQFLIQYYNGEERAKGNILERFSAQQFPDLHSELNLSSLELGDSALYFCASRGTMRSGYTFGSGTRLTVV.